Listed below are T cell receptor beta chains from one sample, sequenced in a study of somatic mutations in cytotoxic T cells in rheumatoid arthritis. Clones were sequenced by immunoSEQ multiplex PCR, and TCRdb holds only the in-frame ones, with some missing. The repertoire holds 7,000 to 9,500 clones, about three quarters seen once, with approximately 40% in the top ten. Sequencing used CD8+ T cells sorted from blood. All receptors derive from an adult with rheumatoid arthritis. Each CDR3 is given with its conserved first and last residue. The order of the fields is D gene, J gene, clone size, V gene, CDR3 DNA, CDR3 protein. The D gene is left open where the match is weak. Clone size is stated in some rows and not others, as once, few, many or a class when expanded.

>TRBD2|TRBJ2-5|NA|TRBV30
TGTGCCTGGAGTGTAGATCGGAAGCGGGGGCATTCAGGGACCCAGTACTTC
CAWSVDRKRGHSGTQYF
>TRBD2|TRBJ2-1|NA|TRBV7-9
TGTGCCAGCAGCGGCACTAGCGGATCCTACAATGAGCAGTTCTTC
CASSGTSGSYNEQFF
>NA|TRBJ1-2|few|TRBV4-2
TGTGCCAGCAGCCAAGACAGGGAGAGAGGGGGCTACACCTTC
CASSQDRERGGYTF
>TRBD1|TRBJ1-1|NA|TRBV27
TGTGCCAGCAGTTTAGGGCAGGGGGCGGCTGAAGCTTTCTTT
CASSLGQGAAEAFF
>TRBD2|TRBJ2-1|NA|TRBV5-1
TGCGCCAGCAGCCCCAAGACTAGCGGGGGGGCCCTATACAATGAGCAGTTCTTC
CASSPKTSGGALYNEQFF
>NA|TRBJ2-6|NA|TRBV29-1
TGCAGCGTGGTGGGGGTATCCGGGGCCAACGTCCTGACTTTC
CSVVGVSGANVLTF
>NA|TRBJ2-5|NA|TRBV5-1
TGCGCCAGCAGCTTGGGGTCCGGTGCAAGACAGACCCAGTACTTC
CASSLGSGARQTQYF
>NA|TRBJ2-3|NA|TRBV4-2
TGTGCCAGCAGCCAAGAAGCGGTCGCTCACCCAACAGATACGCAGTATTTT
CASSQEAVAHPTDTQYF
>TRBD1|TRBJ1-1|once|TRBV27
TGTGCCAGCGCGGGGACAGGGGGCGCGCAGGCGACTGAAGCTTTCTTT
CASAGTGGAQATEAFF
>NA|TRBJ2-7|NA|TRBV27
TGTGCCAGCGGGGACACCAACTCCTACGAGCAGTACTTC
CASGDTNSYEQYF
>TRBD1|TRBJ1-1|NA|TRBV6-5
TGTGCCAGCAGCCACAGGGGGAACACTGAAGCTTTCTTT
CASSHRGNTEAFF
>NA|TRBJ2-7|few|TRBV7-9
TGTGCCAGCAGCTTCCTAGAGGCGGCGGGCGAGCAGTACTTC
CASSFLEAAGEQYF
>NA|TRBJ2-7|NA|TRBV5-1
TGCGCCAGCAGCTTGGTTGCTAGTCCTAGCCACGAGCAGTACTTC
CASSLVASPSHEQYF
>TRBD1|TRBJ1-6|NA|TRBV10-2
TGCGCCAGCGTGGGACAGGGGAATTCACCCCTCCACTTT
CASVGQGNSPLHF
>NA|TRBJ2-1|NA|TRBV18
TGTGCCAGCTCACCACGGGCCGCTGTTAGCTCCTACAATGAGCAGTTCTTC
CASSPRAAVSSYNEQFF
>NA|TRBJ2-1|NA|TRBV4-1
TGCGCCAGCAGCCAAAAGATTGGGGGCAATGAGCAGTTCTTC
CASSQKIGGNEQFF
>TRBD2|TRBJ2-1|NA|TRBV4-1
TGCGCCAGCAGCCAAGTGGGGACTAGCGAGATCAATGAGCAGTTCTTC
CASSQVGTSEINEQFF
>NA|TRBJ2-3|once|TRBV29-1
TGCAGCGTTACCTCGGGGGAAGCCCGAAGCACAGATACGCAGTATTTT
CSVTSGEARSTDTQYF
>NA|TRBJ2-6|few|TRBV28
TGTGCCAGCAGTGGTGATCAGGGCTCTGGGGCCAACGTCCTGACTTTC
CASSGDQGSGANVLTF
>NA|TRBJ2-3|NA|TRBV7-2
TGTGCCAGCAGCCCCGGCGGTGGACGTCAAGGGTGGAGTACGCAGTATTTT
CASSPGGGRQGWSTQYF
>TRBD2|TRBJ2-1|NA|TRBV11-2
TGTGCCAGCAGTATAGCGGGAGGAGGAGGCAATGAGCAGTTCTTC
CASSIAGGGGNEQFF
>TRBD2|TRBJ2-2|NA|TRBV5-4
TGTGCCAGCAGCTCCGGACTAGCGGCGAACACCGGGGAGCTGTTTTTT
CASSSGLAANTGELFF
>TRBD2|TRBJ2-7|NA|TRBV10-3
TGTGCCATCAGAGCCGGACTAGCGGGAGTCTCCTACGAGCAGTACTTC
CAIRAGLAGVSYEQYF
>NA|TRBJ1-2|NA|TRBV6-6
TGTGCCAGCAGTTACTCCGTACAGGGTGGATATGGCTACACCTTC
CASSYSVQGGYGYTF
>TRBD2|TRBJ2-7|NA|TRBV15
TGTGCCACCAGCAGAGATCGGGGCGGGGATTTAGCGGGCCACGAGCAGTACTTC
CATSRDRGGDLAGHEQYF
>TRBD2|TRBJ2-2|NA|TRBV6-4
TGTGCCAGCTCGGGACTAGCGGGAGCGAACACCGGGGAGCTGTTTTTT
CASSGLAGANTGELFF
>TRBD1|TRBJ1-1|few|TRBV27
TGTGCCACAACAGGGGGCTCGGGGGCTTTCTTT
CATTGGSGAFF
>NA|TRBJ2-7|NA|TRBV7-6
TGTGCCAGCAGCTTTGGTAGCGGCGAGCAGTACTTC
CASSFGSGEQYF
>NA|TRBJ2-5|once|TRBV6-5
TGTGCCAGCAGTTATCAGTCAGGGGAAGAGACCCAGTACTTC
CASSYQSGEETQYF
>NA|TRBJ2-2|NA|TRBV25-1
TGTGCCAGCAGCCCCGACAGAAGCACCGGGGAGCTGTTTTTT
CASSPDRSTGELFF
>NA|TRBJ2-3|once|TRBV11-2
TGTGCCAGCAGCTTACCGGGCCAATGGGAAGATACGCAGTATTTT
CASSLPGQWEDTQYF
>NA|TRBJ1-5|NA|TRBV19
TGTGCCAGTAGTATTGGGGTTTATAGCAATCAGCCCCAGCATTTT
CASSIGVYSNQPQHF
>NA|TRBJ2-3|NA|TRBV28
TGTGCCACAGGGTTCGATACGCAGTATTTT
CATGFDTQYF
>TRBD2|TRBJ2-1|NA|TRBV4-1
TGCGCCAGCAGCCCGTGGACTAGCGGGTACAATGAGCAGTTCTTC
CASSPWTSGYNEQFF
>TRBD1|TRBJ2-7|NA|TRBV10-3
TGTGCCATCCGCTCCCCTACAGGGGGCGTCTACGAGCAGTACTTC
CAIRSPTGGVYEQYF
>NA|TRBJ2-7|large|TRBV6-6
TGTGCCAGCAGTTACGGACCTTACGAGCAGTACTTC
CASSYGPYEQYF
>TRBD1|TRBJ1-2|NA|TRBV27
TGTGCCAGCAGTCCCCGACAGGGGGCATTCTATGGCTACACCTTC
CASSPRQGAFYGYTF
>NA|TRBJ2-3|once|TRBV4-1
TGCGCCAGCAGCCAAGATCTGCTAGCTGGGACGCAGTATTTT
CASSQDLLAGTQYF
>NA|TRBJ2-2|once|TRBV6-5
TGTGCCAGCAGTTACTGGAACACCGGGGAGCTGTTTTTT
CASSYWNTGELFF
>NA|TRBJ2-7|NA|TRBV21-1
TGTGCCAGCAGCAAAAAGGGACAAGAAGACTACGAGCAGTACTTC
CASSKKGQEDYEQYF
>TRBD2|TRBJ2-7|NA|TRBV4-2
TGTGCCAGCAGCCAAGATGGCGGAGGCGGGGGATACGAGCAGTACTTC
CASSQDGGGGGYEQYF
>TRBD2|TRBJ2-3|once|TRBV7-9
TGTGCCAGCAGCCCCCCCGGGACTATAAGAAAGTATTTT
CASSPPGTIRKYF